A single sample is the source of the 27 T cell receptor beta chains below, sequenced in a study of shared clonotypes between healthy human individuals. This table comes from immunoSEQ multiplex PCR, and its TCRdb copy is limited to in-frame clones, with some not included. The sample shows over a million clones, around 75% of them seen only once. The sequenced sample was memory CD4+ T cells sorted from blood. Documented subset: CD45RA-negative fraction. These TCRs come from a man between 18 and 29 years old in good health.

The chain joins TRBV9 to TRBJ2-1; D is possibly TRBD2 (6 bases). The CDR3 is 14 residues long. Trimming left V 4 bases short and J 9 bases short, with 17 bases between. Germline-derived CDR1 and CDR2 are SGDLS and YYNGEE. The CDR3 region has the DNA TGTGCCAGCAGCCCAAACCTCGTGGGGGGTGAGCAGTTCTTC. Translated, it gives CASSPNLVGGEQFF.

V gene TRBV18 combines with J gene TRBJ1-3; 10 bases are a match to TRBD1. CDR1 and CDR2 (germline): KGHSH, LQKENI. The trim removed 3 bases at V and 1 base at J, leaving 6 bases unmatched. The CDR3 loop spans 17 amino acids. The CDR3 loop is CASSPIDRGLSGNTIYF. Written as DNA, the CDR3 is TGTGCCAGCTCACCCATCGACAGGGGGCTTTCTGGAAACACCATATATTTT.

In this sample, this clone turned up a few times. The chain uses TRBV27 and TRBJ1-6; D not resolved. V lost 5 bases and J 6 bases, leaving 11 bases between the germline ends. Per the germline V gene, CDR1 is MNHEY and CDR2 is SMNVEV (reference sequence). The CDR3 spans 14 residues. The CDR3 sequence is CASSLGRFNSPLHF. CDR3 nucleotides: TGTGCCAGCAGTCTCGGACGGTTTAATTCACCCCTCCACTTT.

CDR3 sequence (DNA): TGTGCCAGCGGGGGGGCCTCCTTTGGAAACACCATATATTTT. Protein: CASGGASFGNTIYF. J is TRBJ1-3 and V is TRBV2; perhaps TRBD1 as D (6 bases). V was clipped by 8 bases and J by 3 bases, with 14 bases between them. The germline gives CDR1 SNHLY, CDR2 FYNNEI. This CDR3 contains 14 residues.

The table lists this clone with a few counts. V gene TRBV30 combines with J gene TRBJ1-1, with 8 bases fitting TRBD1. In germline, CDR1 is GTSNPN, CDR2 SVGIG (reference sequence). This CDR3 is built from 14 residues. Trimming cost V 5 bases and J 2 bases; bases outside gene matches: 7. CDR3 nucleotides: TGTGCCTGGGGTCCGGGACAGGCAAACACTGAAGCTTTCTTT. Translated, it gives CAWGPGQANTEAFF.

The CDR3 spells CASSAGTNYEQYF. CDR3 DNA sequence: TGCGCCAGCAGTGCCGGGACTAACTACGAGCAGTACTTC. The chain links TRBV10-1 to TRBJ2-7; TRBD2 aligns across 7 bases. The CDR3 has 13 amino acids. The germline CDR1 and CDR2 sequences are WNHNN and SYGVQD (reference sequence). The ends lost 4 bases at V and 3 bases at J; junction bases unmatched: 3.

This clone was detected only a few times. The CDR3 loop is CASSPWSSNTGELFF. CDR3 sequence (DNA): TGTGCCAGCAGCCCGTGGTCCTCGAACACCGGGGAGCTGTTTTTT. The chain combines TRBV5-8 with TRBJ2-2; D gene uncertain. This CDR3 comprises 15 residues. Germline values: CDR1 SGHTS, CDR2 YDEGEE. Trimming removed 4 bases at V and 0 bases at J, with 10 bases between.

This sequence joins TRBV4-1 and TRBJ2-1; 7 bases line up with TRBD2. The CDR3 totals 18 residues. The V gene end was trimmed by 7 bases and the J gene end by 1 base; junction bases not matched to a gene: 16. The germline gives CDR1 MGHRA, CDR2 YSYEKL. CDR3 region: CASTTRAGSGLSYNEQFF. In nucleotides, the CDR3 is TGCGCCAGCACTACCCGAGCGGGGTCTGGCTTGTCCTACAATGAGCAGTTCTTC.

This rearrangement joins TRBV19 to TRBJ1-5; TRBD1 matches at 9 bases. Germline loops: CDR1 LNHDA, CDR2 SQIVND (reference sequence). V dropped 6 bases and J dropped 9; count of bases not matched to a gene: 12. CDR3 length: 15 amino acids. The DNA of the CDR3 is TGTGCCAGTAGACCGGACAGGGGAGGATGGGGGCCCCAGCATTTT. It codes for CASRPDRGGWGPQHF.

The V call is TRBV6-5, the J call TRBJ2-7, with TRBD1 matching 7 bases. The CDR3 sequence is 14 residues long. Germline-derived CDR1 and CDR2 are MNHEY and SVGAGI. The ends lost 4 bases at V and 2 bases at J; junction bases unmatched: 5. DNA of the CDR3: TGTGCCAGCAGTTTGCACAGGGGAACCTACGAGCAGTACTTC. This gives the protein CASSLHRGTYEQYF.

The chain combines TRBV11-2 with TRBJ2-5; perhaps D is TRBD1 or TRBD2 (5 bases each). CDR3 length: 14 amino acids. Trimming removed 5 bases from V and 4 bases from J, with 14 bases in between. CDR1 SGHAT and CDR2 FQNNGV come from the germline V gene. CDR3 in DNA: TGTGCCAGCAGCCCCCGGGGCATAAGAGAGACCCAGTACTTC. The encoded protein is CASSPRGIRETQYF.

This clone was detected ten times or more. The chain employs TRBV18 and TRBJ2-5; TRBD2 matches 8 bases. The length of the CDR3 is 13 residues. The ends lost 3 bases at V and 5 bases at J; junction bases unmatched: 2. The germline V gene has CDR1 KGHSH and CDR2 LQKENI. In nucleotides, the CDR3 is TGTGCCAGCTCACCCGGGACTAGGGAGACCCAGTACTTC. Amino acid sequence: CASSPGTRETQYF.

CDR3 bases: TGTGCCAGCAGCTTAGATCCGAGTTATGACATTCAGTACTTC. It specifies CASSLDPSYDIQYF. The gene calls are TRBV7-2 and TRBJ2-4; no clear D gene. In germline, CDR1 is SGHTA, CDR2 FQGNSA. The CDR3 consists of 14 residues. V was cut by 1 base and J by 8 bases, with 12 bases left in between.

Notes on this clone: Different DNA sequences within this sample yield the same CDR3. The V gene is TRBV9, the J gene TRBJ2-3; maybe TRBD2 (6 bases). Trimming removed 0 bases at V and 1 base at J, with 9 bases between. The CDR3 spans 15 residues. Germline CDR1 reads SGDLS; CDR2 reads YYNGEE. Here the CDR3 reads CASSVDGGGTDTQYF. In nucleotides, the CDR3 is TGTGCCAGCAGCGTAGATGGAGGGGGCACAGATACGCAGTATTTT.

V and J are TRBV7-2 and TRBJ2-3, with 12 bases that match TRBD2. The CDR3 covers 14 residues. From germline, CDR1 is SGHTA and CDR2 FQGNSA. J lost 6 bases, V lost 9 bases, and 7 bases had no gene match. This chain's CDR3 is CASSTSGSVDTQYF. As DNA, the CDR3 is TGTGCCAGTTCGACTAGCGGGAGTGTGGATACGCAGTATTTT.

This chain joins TRBV7-8 and TRBJ1-2; a possible D gene is TRBD1 (6 bases). Germline V gene data show CDR1 as SGHVS and CDR2 as FQNEAQ. This CDR3 has 13 residues. V was trimmed by 5 bases and J by 7 bases, leaving 14 bases between them. The CDR3 is CASSPQSGVGYTF. The CDR3 bases are TGTGCCAGCAGCCCACAATCAGGGGTTGGCTACACCTTC.

This clone was counted once. The chain links TRBV7-3 to TRBJ2-5; TRBD2 is a possible D gene (6 bases). The CDR3 sequence is 17 residues long. Germline V gene sequence: CDR1 SGHTA, CDR2 FQGTGA. The V gene lost 5 bases and the J gene lost 1 base, with 20 bases spanning the gap. The CDR3: CASSPRPGLSPQETQYF. In nucleotides, the CDR3 is TGTGCCAGCAGCCCTCGGCCGGGACTCAGCCCCCAAGAGACCCAGTACTTC.

The CDR3 protein is CASSLEQGPYGYTF. CDR3 coding DNA: TGCGCCAGCAGCTTGGAACAGGGACCCTATGGCTACACCTTC. The chain joins TRBV5-1 to TRBJ1-2; perhaps TRBD1 as D (6 bases). CDR3 length equals 14 residues. The ends were cut back, 0 bases at V and 4 bases at J, with 10 bases in the middle. Germline CDR1 SGHRS, CDR2 YFSETQ.

In regard to this clone: Different DNA sequences within this sample yield the same CDR3. In nucleotides, the CDR3 is TGTGCCAGCAGCTTACAGGGGGGGTCCTACGAGCAGTACTTC. It translates to CASSLQGGSYEQYF. This chain joins TRBV7-2 and TRBJ2-7; D tentatively fits TRBD1 or TRBD2 (7 bases each). CDR1 is SGHTA, CDR2 FQGNSA, per germline. The CDR3 covers 14 residues. With 2 bases removed from V and 1 base from J, the gap between germline ends came to 9 bases. Drawing the rest from reference TRBV7-2 and TRBJ2-7, the complete variable domain is GAGVSQSPSNKVTEKGKDVELRCDPISGHTALYWYRQSLGQGLEFLIYFQGNSAPDKSGLPSDRFSAERTGGSVSTLTIQRTQQEDSAVYLCASSLQGGSYEQYFGPGTRLTVT.

About this clone: Other DNA sequences in the sample encode the same CDR3. The chain joins TRBV4-1 to TRBJ2-7, with a weak D call TRBD1 (5 bases). Trimming removed 3 bases at V and 1 base at J, with 10 bases between. The germline gives CDR1 MGHRA, CDR2 YSYEKL. This CDR3 spans 14 amino acids. The CDR3 DNA sequence: TGCGCCAGCAGCCAGTTGACAGTATCCTACGAGCAGTACTTC. Translating gives CASSQLTVSYEQYF.

This clone is a singleton in its sample. Different DNA sequences within this sample yield the same CDR3. The DNA of the CDR3 is TGTGCCATCAGTGAGTCTGGACAGATTTATGGCTACACCTTC. Amino acid sequence: CAISESGQIYGYTF. The chain has TRBV10-3 and TRBJ1-2; D is possibly TRBD1 (6 bases). Germline-derived CDR1 and CDR2 are ENHRY and SYGVKD. This CDR3 region has 14 residues. The germline V and J ends were trimmed by 0 bases and 5 bases, with 10 bases remaining between them.

This clone was counted between two and nine times. The chain has TRBV29-1 and TRBJ2-6; perhaps TRBD1 as D (6 bases). The V gene's germline CDR1 is SQVTM and CDR2 ANQGSEA. The CDR3 consists of 15 residues. V lost 5 bases to trimming and J lost 0 bases, with 11 bases between them. The chain's CDR3 is CSVLGAISGANVLTF. The CDR3 DNA sequence: TGCAGCGTTTTGGGGGCTATCTCTGGGGCCAACGTCCTGACTTTC.

Worth noting for this clone: The same CDR3 arises from other DNA sequences in this sample as well. The chain combines TRBV7-2 with TRBJ1-4; D ambiguous. V was shortened by 0 bases and J by 5 bases, with 10 bases between the two germline ends. Germline V lookup: CDR1 SGHTA, CDR2 FQGNSA. The CDR3 has 15 amino acids. Written as DNA, the CDR3 is TGTGCCAGCAGCTTAGCGCGCCAGGCAAATGAAAAACTGTTTTTT. Protein product: CASSLARQANEKLFF.

This clone was seen more than once but under ten times. An end of the junction does not agree with germline; a read error may underlie this. The chain employs TRBV11-2 and TRBJ2-2; D is possibly TRBD2 (5 bases). This CDR3 comprises 13 residues. The germline gives CDR1 SGHAT, CDR2 FQNNGV. Written as DNA, the CDR3 is TGTGCCAGCAGCTTAGATCGTAACGGGAAGCTGTTTTTT. This encodes CASSLDRNGKLFF.

This clone was seen a few times. This sample includes further DNA sequences coding for the same CDR3. V gene TRBV30 combines with J gene TRBJ2-5; D unclear. CDR1 GTSNPN and CDR2 SVGIG come from the germline V gene (reference sequence). V was trimmed by 1 base and J by 3 bases, leaving 6 bases between them. This CDR3 is built from 12 residues. CDR3 sequence (DNA): TGTGCCTGGAGTGAGTGGAAAGAGACCCAGTACTTC. Translated: CAWSEWKETQYF.

The chain employs TRBV5-4 and TRBJ1-2; D possibly corresponds to TRBD1 (6 bases). The CDR3 sequence is 13 residues long. Per the germline V gene, CDR1 is SGHNT and CDR2 is YYREEE (reference sequence). Trimming took 6 bases from V and 2 from J, leaving 11 bases between them. The chain's CDR3 is CASTVTGNYGYTF. CDR3 nucleotides: TGTGCCAGCACCGTAACAGGGAACTATGGCTACACCTTC.

The J gene is TRBJ1-4, the V gene TRBV2, with a tentative D call TRBD1 (5 bases). The V gene lost 7 bases and the J gene lost 4 bases, with 13 bases spanning the gap. Germline lookup yields CDR1 SNHLY and CDR2 FYNNEI. This CDR3 contains 14 residues. The CDR3: CASNSQGFNEKLFF. CDR3 coding DNA: TGTGCCAGCAATAGCCAGGGATTTAATGAAAAACTGTTTTTT.